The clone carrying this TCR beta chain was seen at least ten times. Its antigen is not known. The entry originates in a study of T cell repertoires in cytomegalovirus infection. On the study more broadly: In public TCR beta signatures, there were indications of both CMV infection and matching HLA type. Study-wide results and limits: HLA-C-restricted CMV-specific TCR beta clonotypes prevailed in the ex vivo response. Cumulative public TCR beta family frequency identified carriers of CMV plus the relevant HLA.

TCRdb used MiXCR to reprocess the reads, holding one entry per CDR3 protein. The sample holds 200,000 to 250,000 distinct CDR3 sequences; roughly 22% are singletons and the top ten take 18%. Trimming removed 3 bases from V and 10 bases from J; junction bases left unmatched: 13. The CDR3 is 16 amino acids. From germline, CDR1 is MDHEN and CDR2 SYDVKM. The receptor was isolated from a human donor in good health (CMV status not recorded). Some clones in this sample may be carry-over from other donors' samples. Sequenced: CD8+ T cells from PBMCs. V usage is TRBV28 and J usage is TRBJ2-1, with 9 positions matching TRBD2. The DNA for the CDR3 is TGTGCCAGCAGTTTCCCGCCTAGCGGGGATCCCAACGAGCAGTTCTTC. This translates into CASSFPPSGDPNEQFF.